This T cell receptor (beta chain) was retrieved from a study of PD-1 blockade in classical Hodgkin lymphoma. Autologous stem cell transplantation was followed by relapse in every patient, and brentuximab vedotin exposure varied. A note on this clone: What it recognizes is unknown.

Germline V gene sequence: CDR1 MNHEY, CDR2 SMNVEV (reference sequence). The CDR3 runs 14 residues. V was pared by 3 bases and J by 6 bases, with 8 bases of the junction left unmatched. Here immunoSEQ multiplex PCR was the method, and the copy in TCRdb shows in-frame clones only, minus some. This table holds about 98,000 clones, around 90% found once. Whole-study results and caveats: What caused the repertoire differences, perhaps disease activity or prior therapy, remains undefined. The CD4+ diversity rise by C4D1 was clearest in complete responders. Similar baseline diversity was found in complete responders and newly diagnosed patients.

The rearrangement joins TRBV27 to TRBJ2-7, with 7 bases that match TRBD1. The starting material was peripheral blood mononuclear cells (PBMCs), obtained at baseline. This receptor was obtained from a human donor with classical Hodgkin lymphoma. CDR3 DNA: TGTGCCAGCAGTTTTAGCCCCGACAGGGCCGAGCAGTACTTC. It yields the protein CASSFSPDRAEQYF.